This is a list of T cell receptor beta chains from one sample in a study of PD-1 blockade in classical Hodgkin lymphoma. Sequencing used immunoSEQ multiplex PCR; TCRdb keeps in-frame clones, though not all of them. The sample holds 11,000 to 15,000 clones, about 91% seen once. Input material: CD8+ T cells from blood. The receptors were gathered from a human donor with classical Hodgkin lymphoma. Each CDR3 is given with its conserved first and last residue. The D gene is left open where the match is weak. Where a row states a size, it is once, few, many or the class of an expanded clone; other rows omit it.

D,J,size,V,length,CDR3,DNA
.,TRBJ2-1,.,TRBV6-4,13,CASSDGRTNEQFF,TGTGCCAGCAGTGATGGGCGGACCAATGAGCAGTTCTTC
TRBD2,TRBJ2-3,once,TRBV7-3,15,CASSLSGFSGDTQYF,TGTGCCAGCAGCCTTAGCGGGTTTTCGGGGGATACGCAGTATTTT
TRBD2,TRBJ2-1,.,TRBV7-8,15,CASSPGLAGVNEQFF,TGTGCCAGCAGCCCGGGACTAGCGGGAGTCAATGAGCAGTTCTTC
.,TRBJ2-3,once,TRBV9,17,CASSVAKEGPSTDTQYF,TGTGCCAGCAGCGTAGCTAAGGAGGGCCCAAGCACAGATACGCAGTATTTT
.,TRBJ1-2,.,TRBV6-5,14,CASSYGGPLYGYTF,TGTGCCAGCAGTTACGGGGGCCCCTTATATGGCTACACCTTC
TRBD1,TRBJ1-5,.,TRBV27,14,CASSFTGAGQPQHF,TGTGCCAGCAGTTTCACAGGGGCTGGTCAGCCCCAGCATTTT
TRBD1,TRBJ1-1,.,TRBV7-9,16,CASSLAGQGLNTEAFF,TGTGCCAGCAGCTTAGCCGGACAGGGGTTGAACACTGAAGCTTTCTTT
.,TRBJ2-3,.,TRBV27,15,CASSPTMGFGDTQYF,TGTGCCAGCAGTCCGACTATGGGCTTTGGGGATACGCAGTATTTT
.,TRBJ2-1,.,TRBV27,15,CASSLGLSSYNEQFF,TGTGCCAGCAGTTTAGGACTTAGCTCCTACAATGAGCAGTTCTTC
.,TRBJ2-3,once,TRBV13,14,CASGDWGRPDTQYF,TGTGCCAGCGGGGATTGGGGGAGACCAGATACGCAGTATTTT
.,TRBJ2-3,few,TRBV14,14,CASSQVLGTDTQYF,TGTGCCAGCAGCCAAGTTTTGGGAACAGATACGCAGTATTTT
.,TRBJ1-6,.,TRBV7-2,14,CASSLDRVGSPLHF,TGTGCCAGCAGCTTAGACAGGGTGGGATCACCCCTCCACTTT
.,TRBJ2-1,.,TRBV15,16,CATSRDAGLVGNEQFF,TGTGCCACCAGCAGAGATGCGGGGTTGGTGGGCAATGAGCAGTTCTTC
TRBD1,TRBJ2-7,once,TRBV28,13,CASRHRGIDEQYF,TGTGCCAGCAGACACAGGGGTATAGACGAGCAGTACTTC
TRBD2,TRBJ2-1,.,TRBV5-1,16,CASSLDSGRAENEQFF,TGCGCCAGCAGCTTGGATAGCGGGAGGGCCGAGAATGAGCAGTTCTTC
.,TRBJ1-4,.,TRBV27,12,CASSSGWEKLFF,TGTGCCAGCAGTTCAGGTTGGGAAAAACTGTTTTTT
.,TRBJ1-2,.,TRBV7-9,12,CASSGNRWGYTF,TGTGCCAGCAGCGGCAACAGGTGGGGCTACACCTTC
.,TRBJ1-2,.,TRBV9,14,CASSVYTGTSGYTF,TGTGCCAGCAGCGTGTATACCGGGACATCAGGCTACACCTTC
TRBD2,TRBJ2-1,.,TRBV7-3,18,CASSTLGTSGMDHNEQFF,TGTGCCAGCAGCACACTTGGGACTAGCGGGATGGACCACAATGAGCAGTTCTTC
.,TRBJ1-1,.,TRBV9,14,CASSVARGGTEAFF,TGTGCCAGCAGCGTAGCCAGGGGAGGAACTGAAGCTTTCTTT
TRBD2,TRBJ2-2,.,TRBV7-9,16,CVSSLGVAGNTGELFF,TGTGTCAGCAGCTTAGGTGTAGCGGGAAACACCGGGGAGCTGTTTTTT
.,TRBJ2-2,.,TRBV6-4,15,CASSDDPANTGELFF,TGTGCCAGCAGTGACGACCCGGCGAACACCGGGGAGCTGTTTTTT